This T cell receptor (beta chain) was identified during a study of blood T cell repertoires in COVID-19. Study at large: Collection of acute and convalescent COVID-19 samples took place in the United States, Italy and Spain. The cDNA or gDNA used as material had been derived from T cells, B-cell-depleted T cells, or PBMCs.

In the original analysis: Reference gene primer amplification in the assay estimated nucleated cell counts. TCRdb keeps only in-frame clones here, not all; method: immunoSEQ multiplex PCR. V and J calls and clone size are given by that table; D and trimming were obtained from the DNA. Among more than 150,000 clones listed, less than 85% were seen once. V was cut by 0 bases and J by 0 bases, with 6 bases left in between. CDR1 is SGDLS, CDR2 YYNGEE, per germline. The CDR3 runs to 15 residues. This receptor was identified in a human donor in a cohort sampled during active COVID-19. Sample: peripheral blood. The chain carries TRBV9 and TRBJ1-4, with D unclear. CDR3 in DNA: TGTGCCAGCAGCGTAGGAGGGTCAACTAATGAAAAACTGTTTTTT. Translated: CASSVGGSTNEKLFF.